Listed below are T cell receptor beta chains from one sample, sequenced in a study of T cells in localized non-small cell lung cancer. Produced via immunoSEQ multiplex PCR; TCRdb's table is partial and in-frame only. The sample holds 45,000 or so clones; 75% to 95% are singletons and the top ten take more than 9%. The source material was PBMCs, sampled before any cancer treatment. The receptors here all came from a woman between 35 and 70 years old with stage II lung adenocarcinoma. CDR3s include the opening cysteine and the closing phenylalanine or tryptophan. D genes are given only for firm matches. For some rows the clone size is stated as once, few or many, or as a class when expanded; others skip it.

d_call: TRBD1; clone_size: -; j_call: TRBJ2-3; v_call: TRBV5-4; cdr3_nt: TGTGCCAGCAGCCTCAGGGGGCGGGTCACAGATACGCAGTATTTT; cdr3_aa: CASSLRGRVTDTQYF
d_call: -; clone_size: -; j_call: TRBJ1-1; v_call: TRBV7-8; cdr3_nt: TGTGCCAGCAGAGCGATGGCAGGGAACACTGAAGCTTTCTTT; cdr3_aa: CASRAMAGNTEAFF
d_call: -; clone_size: -; j_call: TRBJ2-7; v_call: TRBV19; cdr3_nt: TGTGCCAGTAGTCCCAGGGGAGAGGCCTACGAGCAGTACTTC; cdr3_aa: CASSPRGEAYEQYF
d_call: -; clone_size: -; j_call: TRBJ2-3; v_call: TRBV28; cdr3_nt: TGTGCCAGCAGGTGGGAAGATACGCAGTATTTT; cdr3_aa: CASRWEDTQYF
d_call: TRBD2; clone_size: -; j_call: TRBJ2-2; v_call: TRBV10-3; cdr3_nt: TGTGCCATCAGCTCCTCGGGGGGGCATGGCGGGGAGCTGTTTTTT; cdr3_aa: CAISSSGGHGGELFF
d_call: -; clone_size: -; j_call: TRBJ1-5; v_call: TRBV28; cdr3_nt: TGTGCCAGCAGTTTATGGAGGACAGTGTCCAATCAGCCCCAGCATTTT; cdr3_aa: CASSLWRTVSNQPQHF
d_call: TRBD1; clone_size: -; j_call: TRBJ2-7; v_call: TRBV19; cdr3_nt: TGTGCCAGTAGCGACCCGGGACAGGGCCGTAGGCAGTACTTC; cdr3_aa: CASSDPGQGRRQYF
d_call: -; clone_size: -; j_call: TRBJ2-7; v_call: TRBV7-9; cdr3_nt: TGTGCCAGCAGCTACACACAGGGCAACGAGCAGTACTTC; cdr3_aa: CASSYTQGNEQYF
d_call: -; clone_size: once; j_call: TRBJ2-7; v_call: TRBV6-1; cdr3_nt: TGTGCCAGCAGTGAAGGGACGGGAGAAGCCTACGAGCAGTACTTC; cdr3_aa: CASSEGTGEAYEQYF
d_call: TRBD2; clone_size: -; j_call: TRBJ2-5; v_call: TRBV27; cdr3_nt: TGTGCCAGCAGTTTCGGAGGGGCGGGAGGAGAGACCCAGTACTTC; cdr3_aa: CASSFGGAGGETQYF
d_call: -; clone_size: -; j_call: TRBJ2-2; v_call: TRBV2; cdr3_nt: TGTGCCAGCAGGACAGGTGGTACCAACACCGGGGAGCTGTTTTTT; cdr3_aa: CASRTGGTNTGELFF
d_call: -; clone_size: -; j_call: TRBJ1-5; v_call: TRBV7-6; cdr3_nt: TGTGCCAGCAGCTTGGGCCGAAGCAATCAGCCCCAGCATTTT; cdr3_aa: CASSLGRSNQPQHF
d_call: -; clone_size: -; j_call: TRBJ1-6; v_call: TRBV6-5; cdr3_nt: TGTGCCAGCAGCCTCCAAACACCCGGGAATTCACCCCTCCACTTT; cdr3_aa: CASSLQTPGNSPLHF
d_call: -; clone_size: -; j_call: TRBJ1-3; v_call: TRBV6-1; cdr3_nt: TGTGCCAGGAGTTTAACTAGGGACGGTGGAAACACCATATATTTT; cdr3_aa: CARSLTRDGGNTIYF
d_call: TRBD2; clone_size: -; j_call: TRBJ2-1; v_call: TRBV5-1; cdr3_nt: TGCGCCAGCAGCTTGGGACTAGCGGGGGGTGCGATTAACAATGAGCAGTTCTTC; cdr3_aa: CASSLGLAGGAINNEQFF
d_call: -; clone_size: once; j_call: TRBJ1-5; v_call: TRBV19; cdr3_nt: TGTGCCAGTAGTATCGAAAACGGCGGTCGGCCCCAGCATTTT; cdr3_aa: CASSIENGGRPQHF
d_call: -; clone_size: -; j_call: TRBJ2-1; v_call: TRBV19; cdr3_nt: TGTGCCAGTAGTATTAAGCTAGCCAACAATGAGCAGTTCTTC; cdr3_aa: CASSIKLANNEQFF
d_call: TRBD1; clone_size: -; j_call: TRBJ2-7; v_call: TRBV19; cdr3_nt: TGTGCCAGTAGTCCAGGGGGCCCAGCGTCCTACGAGCAGTACTTC; cdr3_aa: CASSPGGPASYEQYF
d_call: -; clone_size: -; j_call: TRBJ2-5; v_call: TRBV18; cdr3_nt: TGTGCCAGCTCGTTCTCGGCAGGGCGTGAGGAGACCCAGTACTTC; cdr3_aa: CASSFSAGREETQYF
d_call: -; clone_size: -; j_call: TRBJ2-7; v_call: TRBV5-6; cdr3_nt: TGTGCCAGCAGCTTGTACTTTGGGGACCGATCTTACGAGCAGTACTTC; cdr3_aa: CASSLYFGDRSYEQYF
d_call: TRBD1; clone_size: -; j_call: TRBJ1-4; v_call: TRBV19; cdr3_nt: TGTGCCAGTAGTACTCGGGACAGGGGCACAACTAATGAAAAACTGTTTTTT; cdr3_aa: CASSTRDRGTTNEKLFF
d_call: -; clone_size: once; j_call: TRBJ1-3; v_call: TRBV18; cdr3_nt: TGTGCCAGCTCACCACCAAAGGGGTCCGGGAACACCATATATTTT; cdr3_aa: CASSPPKGSGNTIYF
d_call: TRBD1; clone_size: few; j_call: TRBJ2-6; v_call: TRBV5-5; cdr3_nt: TGTGCCAGCAGCTTAGGGACAGGGTCTTCTGGGGCCAACGTCCTGACTTTC; cdr3_aa: CASSLGTGSSGANVLTF
d_call: -; clone_size: -; j_call: TRBJ2-3; v_call: TRBV5-1; cdr3_nt: TGCGCCAGCAGCTTGGGTCTTAAGGGGGAGTATACAGATACGCAGTATTTT; cdr3_aa: CASSLGLKGEYTDTQYF
d_call: TRBD1; clone_size: -; j_call: TRBJ2-7; v_call: TRBV9; cdr3_nt: TGTGCCAGCAGCGTAGCAGGGACAGGGGCCGCCTACGAGCAGTACTTC; cdr3_aa: CASSVAGTGAAYEQYF
d_call: -; clone_size: -; j_call: TRBJ2-3; v_call: TRBV6-6; cdr3_nt: TGTGCCAGCAGTTACTCATGGGGGGGCACAGATACGCAGTATTTT; cdr3_aa: CASSYSWGGTDTQYF
d_call: TRBD2; clone_size: -; j_call: TRBJ2-1; v_call: TRBV27; cdr3_nt: TGTGCCAGCAGTCTCCCGCTAGCGGGAATGGGAAAAAATGAGCAGTTCTTC; cdr3_aa: CASSLPLAGMGKNEQFF
d_call: TRBD2; clone_size: -; j_call: TRBJ2-1; v_call: TRBV5-1; cdr3_nt: TGCGCCAGCAGCTACGGGACTAGCGGAATCAATGAGCAGTTCTTC; cdr3_aa: CASSYGTSGINEQFF
d_call: -; clone_size: -; j_call: TRBJ1-5; v_call: TRBV5-5; cdr3_nt: TGTGCCAGCAGCGTGGGACGGACCAATCAGCCCCAGCATTTT; cdr3_aa: CASSVGRTNQPQHF
d_call: -; clone_size: -; j_call: TRBJ1-1; v_call: TRBV6-5; cdr3_nt: TGTGCCAGCAACAGGCAGCAGAACACTGAAGCTTTCTTT; cdr3_aa: CASNRQQNTEAFF
d_call: TRBD2; clone_size: -; j_call: TRBJ2-7; v_call: TRBV29-1; cdr3_nt: TGCAGCGTTGAGGCGGTAGCGGGGCTCTCCTACGAGCAGTACTTC; cdr3_aa: CSVEAVAGLSYEQYF
d_call: -; clone_size: -; j_call: TRBJ1-6; v_call: TRBV19; cdr3_nt: TGTGCCAGTAGTTCAGGGTTTGGATCACCCCTCCACTTT; cdr3_aa: CASSSGFGSPLHF
d_call: -; clone_size: -; j_call: TRBJ1-1; v_call: TRBV5-5; cdr3_nt: TGTGCCAGCAGCTTGGCCACGGGGACTGGCACTGAAGCTTTCTTT; cdr3_aa: CASSLATGTGTEAFF
d_call: -; clone_size: once; j_call: TRBJ1-2; v_call: TRBV6-1; cdr3_nt: TGTGCCAGCAAGCCGAACACAAACTATGGCTACACCTTC; cdr3_aa: CASKPNTNYGYTF
d_call: TRBD1; clone_size: -; j_call: TRBJ1-3; v_call: TRBV7-9; cdr3_nt: TGTGCCAGCAGCCCGAGGACAGGGGGAGGAAACACCATATATTTT; cdr3_aa: CASSPRTGGGNTIYF
d_call: -; clone_size: -; j_call: TRBJ2-2; v_call: TRBV19; cdr3_nt: TGTGCCAGTAGTATAGATAGGGCTGGCGGGGAGCTGTTTTTT; cdr3_aa: CASSIDRAGGELFF
d_call: -; clone_size: -; j_call: TRBJ2-1; v_call: TRBV2; cdr3_nt: TGTGCCAGCAGGGAAGCCGGGAGCCCTCCCAATGAGCAGTTCTTC; cdr3_aa: CASREAGSPPNEQFF
d_call: -; clone_size: -; j_call: TRBJ2-2; v_call: TRBV5-1; cdr3_nt: TGCGCCAGCAGCACCGAAGGAGCCGGGGAGCTGTTTTTT; cdr3_aa: CASSTEGAGELFF
d_call: -; clone_size: -; j_call: TRBJ2-6; v_call: TRBV19; cdr3_nt: TGTGCCAGTTGTGTTAGGGGGGACTCTGGGGCCAACGTCCTGACTTTC; cdr3_aa: CASCVRGDSGANVLTF
d_call: TRBD1; clone_size: few; j_call: TRBJ1-2; v_call: TRBV6-5; cdr3_nt: TGTGCCAGCTTTGACAGGGGGCGAAATGGCTACACCTTC; cdr3_aa: CASFDRGRNGYTF
d_call: -; clone_size: once; j_call: TRBJ2-7; v_call: TRBV6-1; cdr3_nt: TGTGCCAGCAGTGAAGCCTGGGTAGGGGGAGGATACGAGCAGTACTTC; cdr3_aa: CASSEAWVGGGYEQYF
d_call: -; clone_size: -; j_call: TRBJ1-2; v_call: TRBV6-8; cdr3_nt: TGTGCCAGCAGCCTACAGGCGGGCAGCGTCTATGGCTACACCTTC; cdr3_aa: CASSLQAGSVYGYTF
d_call: -; clone_size: -; j_call: TRBJ2-5; v_call: TRBV14; cdr3_nt: TGTGCCAGCAGCCAAGGAGGCGGGACGGGAAGGACCCAGTACTTC; cdr3_aa: CASSQGGGTGRTQYF
d_call: TRBD1; clone_size: -; j_call: TRBJ2-5; v_call: TRBV18; cdr3_nt: TGTGCCAGCTCACCAGGACAGGGAATGGAGACCCAGTACTTC; cdr3_aa: CASSPGQGMETQYF
d_call: -; clone_size: -; j_call: TRBJ1-2; v_call: TRBV19; cdr3_nt: TGTGCCAGTAGTATACAGGCTAACTATGGCTACACCTTC; cdr3_aa: CASSIQANYGYTF
d_call: TRBD2; clone_size: -; j_call: TRBJ2-7; v_call: TRBV5-1; cdr3_nt: TGCGCCAGCAGCTTGGGTGGAACGGGACTAGCGTACGAGCAGTACTTC; cdr3_aa: CASSLGGTGLAYEQYF
d_call: -; clone_size: -; j_call: TRBJ1-6; v_call: TRBV19; cdr3_nt: TGTGCCAGTAAACAGATAGATAATTCACCCCTCCACTTT; cdr3_aa: CASKQIDNSPLHF
d_call: -; clone_size: -; j_call: TRBJ2-5; v_call: TRBV6-1; cdr3_nt: TGTGCCAACAGGGAGCGGGAGACCCAGTACTTC; cdr3_aa: CANRERETQYF
d_call: TRBD2; clone_size: few; j_call: TRBJ2-7; v_call: TRBV7-9; cdr3_nt: TGTGCCAGCAGCTTGAGTAGCGGGAGAAGGGCGCAGTACTTC; cdr3_aa: CASSLSSGRRAQYF
d_call: -; clone_size: -; j_call: TRBJ2-1; v_call: TRBV6-6; cdr3_nt: TGTGCCAGCAGTTACTCGAGGAATGAGCAGTTCTTC; cdr3_aa: CASSYSRNEQFF
d_call: -; clone_size: once; j_call: TRBJ2-4; v_call: TRBV7-3; cdr3_nt: TGTGCCAGCAGCTCCCCCACATTAGCCAAAAACATTCAGTACTTC; cdr3_aa: CASSSPTLAKNIQYF
d_call: -; clone_size: -; j_call: TRBJ1-4; v_call: TRBV5-1; cdr3_nt: TGCGCCAGCAGGATCGGGACACAAGATGAAAAACTGTTTTTT; cdr3_aa: CASRIGTQDEKLFF
d_call: TRBD2; clone_size: -; j_call: TRBJ2-1; v_call: TRBV10-3; cdr3_nt: TGTGCCATCAGTGAGACTAGCGGGAGTACGCAGTTCTTC; cdr3_aa: CAISETSGSTQFF
d_call: TRBD1; clone_size: -; j_call: TRBJ2-7; v_call: TRBV28; cdr3_nt: TGTGCCAGCAGGCCCGGGACAGGGGGCTACTACGAGCAGTACTTC; cdr3_aa: CASRPGTGGYYEQYF
d_call: -; clone_size: -; j_call: TRBJ1-6; v_call: TRBV4-1; cdr3_nt: TGCGCCAGCAGCCAAGATCGGGGTATGGGGGGCGTCGGGTATAATTCACCCCTCCACTTT; cdr3_aa: CASSQDRGMGGVGYNSPLHF
d_call: -; clone_size: -; j_call: TRBJ1-4; v_call: TRBV19; cdr3_nt: TGTGCCAGTACCGCAGGGACCGCGAGTAATGAAAAACTGTTTTTT; cdr3_aa: CASTAGTASNEKLFF
d_call: -; clone_size: -; j_call: TRBJ2-5; v_call: TRBV19; cdr3_nt: TGTGCCAGTAGTATTGGCGTGGACAGAAAAGAGACCCAGTACTTC; cdr3_aa: CASSIGVDRKETQYF